The 31 T cell receptor beta chains presented below share a single source sample, sequenced in a study of blood T cell repertoires in COVID-19. Produced via immunoSEQ multiplex PCR; TCRdb's table is partial and in-frame only. The sample lists about 130,000 clones; approximately 74% were seen once. The sample was peripheral blood. The receptors here all came from a man in his 60s with acute or convalescent COVID-19.

This chain links TRBV5-1 with TRBJ2-7, with 10 bases matching TRBD2. The CDR3 is 17 residues long. V was pared by 3 bases and J by 0 bases, with 9 bases of the junction left unmatched. The germline CDR1 and CDR2 sequences are SGHRS and YFSETQ. The CDR3, as DNA: TGCGCCAGCAGCTCCCGTCGGACTAGCGGTTACTCCTACGAGCAGTACTTC. Protein: CASSSRRTSGYSYEQYF.

This chain connects TRBV19 to TRBJ2-5, with a weak D call TRBD2 (6 bases). Trimming shortened V by 5 bases and J by 6 bases, and 19 bases separated the two germline ends. The germline V gene encodes CDR1 LNHDA and CDR2 SQIVND (reference sequence). The CDR3 is 15 amino acids. The CDR3 protein is CASSPPGGGLKTQYF. For the CDR3, the DNA is TGTGCCAGTAGTCCCCCTGGGGGAGGTCTCAAGACCCAGTACTTC.

The CDR3 reads CASSYSRAPNQPQHF. CDR3 DNA sequence: TGTGCCAGCAGTTACTCCAGGGCCCCGAATCAGCCCCAGCATTTT. The rearrangement uses TRBV6-5 and TRBJ1-5, with a tentative D call TRBD1 (5 bases). Germline assignment: CDR1 MNHEY and CDR2 SVGAGI. The V gene lost 0 bases and the J gene lost 4 bases, with 10 bases spanning the gap. This CDR3 is 15 amino acids long.

This clone was recorded once. The chain recombines TRBV27 with TRBJ2-7, with D maybe TRBD2 (5 bases). This CDR3 is 12 amino acids long. Deletions cut 5 bases from V and 9 bases from J, with 14 bases between. CDR1 and CDR2 (germline): MNHEY, SMNVEV (reference sequence). The CDR3, as DNA: TGTGCCAGCAGTGTAGGAGGTCTCGTGCAGTACTTC. Its protein product is CASSVGGLVQYF.

The chain combines TRBV19 with TRBJ1-5; D unclear. The CDR3 has 14 residues. Germline CDR1 and CDR2: LNHDA and SQIVND (reference sequence). V was trimmed by 4 bases and J by 4 bases, leaving 11 bases between them. The CDR3 DNA follows: TGTGCCAGTAGTACCATGGTCGGGAATCAGCCCCAGCATTTT. This sequence encodes CASSTMVGNQPQHF.

This clone was picked up a small number of times. The chain carries TRBV28 and TRBJ1-4, with D unclear. Germline values: CDR1 MDHEN, CDR2 SYDVKM. Trimming took off 10 bases at V and 0 bases at J, with 6 bases between the two ends. The CDR3 contains 12 residues. The CDR3 sequence: CATTTTNEKLFF. CDR3 sequence (DNA): TGTGCCACGACAACAACTAATGAAAAACTGTTTTTT.

V usage is TRBV10-2 and J usage is TRBJ2-2; 8 bases are shared with TRBD2. The junction had 8 bases not matched to a gene; V was cut back by 8 bases and J by 6 bases. This CDR3 spans 14 amino acids. Germline lookup yields CDR1 WSHSY and CDR2 SAAADI. CDR3: CASRGLAEAGELFF. CDR3 sequence (DNA): TGCGCCAGCCGAGGACTAGCCGAGGCCGGGGAGCTGTTTTTT.

V and J are TRBV9 and TRBJ2-4; 8 bases match TRBD1. V dropped 4 bases and J dropped 9; count of bases not matched to a gene: 12. CDR3 length: 15 residues. Germline V gene lookup returns CDR1 SGDLS and CDR2 YYNGEE. The CDR3 reads CASSPEDRAGGIQYF. Written as DNA, the CDR3 is TGTGCCAGCAGCCCTGAGGACAGGGCCGGTGGCATTCAGTACTTC.

The chain combines TRBV7-2 with TRBJ1-4; D is unresolved. The CDR3 is 15 amino acids. The germline gives CDR1 SGHTA, CDR2 FQGNSA. V was pared by 2 bases and J by 10 bases, with 17 bases between. CDR3 region: CASSLFTTAPGKLFF. CDR3 in DNA: TGTGCCAGCAGCTTATTCACCACCGCCCCAGGAAAACTGTTTTTT.

The rearrangement links TRBV20-1 to TRBJ2-3; D is possibly TRBD2 (5 bases). CDR1 is DFQATT, CDR2 SNEGSKA, per germline (reference sequence). Trimming took off 3 bases at V and 4 bases at J, with 8 bases between the two ends. The CDR3 has 12 residues. This CDR3 reads CSASGGSDTQYF. In DNA form, the CDR3 reads TGCAGTGCTAGTGGAGGATCAGATACGCAGTATTTT.

The chain combines TRBV18 with TRBJ2-1; 7 nucleotides match TRBD2. This CDR3 has 15 residues. The germline V gene encodes CDR1 KGHSH and CDR2 LQKENI. Unmatched junction bases numbered 7, after V lost 3 bases and J lost 5 bases. DNA of the CDR3: TGTGCCAGCTCACCTTCGTTCGGGGGGAACAATGAGCAGTTCTTC. Translation: CASSPSFGGNNEQFF.

The rearrangement links TRBV7-2 to TRBJ2-2; a weak D match, TRBD1 (5 bases). The CDR3 extends over 15 amino acids. Germline V gives CDR1 SGHTA, CDR2 FQGNSA. Deletions cut 5 bases from V and 4 bases from J, with 14 bases between. Here the CDR3 reads CASSGSRVRTGELFF. CDR3 coding DNA: TGTGCCAGCAGCGGAAGCAGGGTACGCACCGGGGAGCTGTTTTTT. Combining the CDR3 with reference TRBV7-2 and TRBJ2-2 gives the whole variable domain GAGVSQSPSNKVTEKGKDVELRCDPISGHTALYWYRQSLGQGLEFLIYFQGNSAPDKSGLPSDRFSAERTGGSVSTLTIQRTQQEDSAVYLCASSGSRVRTGELFFGEGSRLTVL.

The genes are TRBV5-1 and TRBJ1-5; 8 bases are a match to TRBD1. The germline CDR1 and CDR2 sequences are SGHRS and YFSETQ. The CDR3 extends over 17 amino acids. With V trimmed by 4 bases and J by 1 base, 10 bases remained unmatched. The DNA for the CDR3 is TGCGCCAGCAGCCCGGGGACAGGTAGAAGGAGCAATCAGCCCCAGCATTTT. Amino acids: CASSPGTGRRSNQPQHF.

J is TRBJ2-1 and V is TRBV2; 8 nucleotides agree with TRBD2. CDR1 and CDR2 from the germline V gene are SNHLY and FYNNEI. This CDR3 spans 15 amino acids. V shed 4 bases and J 0 bases; nucleotides not matched to a gene: 2. DNA for the CDR3: TGTGCCAGCAGTGCGGGGGGGAGCTCCTACAATGAGCAGTTCTTC. This translates into CASSAGGSSYNEQFF.

The CDR3 loop is CATSEGTGDYGYTF. DNA of the CDR3: TGTGCCACCAGTGAGGGGACAGGGGACTATGGCTACACCTTC. The V gene is TRBV24-1, the J gene TRBJ1-2, with TRBD1 identical over 10 bases. Germline CDR1 reads KGHDR; CDR2 reads SFDVKD. The CDR3 is made up of 14 amino acids. The V and J ends lost 4 bases and 3 bases, in that order; junction bases with no gene match: 1.

V and J are TRBV7-3 and TRBJ2-1, with no clear D. Germline loops: CDR1 SGHTA, CDR2 FQGTGA. With 3 bases removed from V and 5 bases from J, the gap between germline ends came to 5 bases. This CDR3 comprises 12 residues. The CDR3 loop reads CASSFGHNEQFF. CDR3 DNA sequence: TGTGCCAGCAGCTTTGGCCACAATGAGCAGTTCTTC.

The gene calls are TRBV18 and TRBJ2-3; 9 bases align to TRBD1. Unmatched junction bases numbered 5, after V lost 6 bases and J lost 1 base. The CDR3 runs to 15 residues. In germline, CDR1 is KGHSH, CDR2 LQKENI. CDR3 residues: CASSSRTGGTDTQYF. CDR3 DNA sequence: TGTGCCAGCTCCTCAAGGACAGGGGGCACAGATACGCAGTATTTT.

The chain employs TRBV5-6 and TRBJ1-2, with 7 bases matching TRBD1. Germline CDR1 and CDR2: SGHDT and YYEEEE. The CDR3 is made up of 15 amino acids. V dropped 1 base and J dropped 1; count of bases not matched to a gene: 4. Written as DNA, the CDR3 is TGTGCCAGCAGCTTGAGACAGGGAATTAACTATGGCTACACCTTC. It codes for CASSLRQGINYGYTF.

V is TRBV30 and J is TRBJ2-7; 9 nucleotides line up with TRBD1. CDR1 GTSNPN and CDR2 SVGIG come from the germline V gene (reference sequence). Trimming took 2 bases from V and 5 from J; bases not matched to a gene: 4. The length of the CDR3 is 13 residues. CDR3 protein: CAWSNRGLDEQYF. The CDR3 nucleotides read TGTGCCTGGAGTAACAGGGGGCTGGACGAGCAGTACTTC. Complete variable domain (other parts from reference TRBV30 and TRBJ2-7): SQTIHQWPATLVQPVGSPLSLECTVEGTSNPNLYWYRQAAGRGLQLLFYSVGIGQISSEVPQNLSASRPQDRQFILSSKKLLLSDSGFYLCAWSNRGLDEQYFGPGTRLTVT.

A few counts support this clone. V usage is TRBV19 and J usage is TRBJ1-5; possibly TRBD1 for D (5 bases). This CDR3 has 16 residues. V lost 5 bases, J lost 3 bases, and 17 bases lay in between. Germline loops: CDR1 LNHDA, CDR2 SQIVND (reference sequence). The CDR3 sequence is CASSLRHGQPNQPQHF. Written as DNA, the CDR3 is TGTGCCAGTAGTCTGAGACACGGACAACCCAATCAGCCCCAGCATTTT.

The chain has TRBV19 and TRBJ2-1; D remains unclear. The CDR3 sequence is 14 residues long. Trimming left V 6 bases short and J 5 bases short, with 14 bases between. The germline V gene has CDR1 LNHDA and CDR2 SQIVND (reference sequence). In DNA, the CDR3 is TGTGCCAGTAGATCTATTGGGCAAAACAATGAGCAGTTCTTC. This codes for CASRSIGQNNEQFF. Using reference TRBV19 and TRBJ2-1 for the parts outside the CDR3, the full variable domain is DGGITQSPKYLFRKEGQNVTLSCEQNLNHDAMYWYRQDPGQGLRLIYYSQIVNDFQKGDIAEGYSVSREKKESFPLTVTSAQKNPTAFYLCASRSIGQNNEQFFGPGTRLTVL.

The chain joins TRBV2 to TRBJ1-6; TRBD1 might be the D (6 bases). V was trimmed by 9 bases and J by 10 bases, leaving 16 bases between them. CDR1 and CDR2 (germline): SNHLY, FYNNEI. The CDR3 consists of 13 residues. This chain's CDR3 is CARGTQGESPLHF. The CDR3, as DNA: TGTGCCAGGGGGACACAGGGAGAGTCACCCCTCCACTTT.

CDR3 loop: CASSFDGLAGVRETQYF. DNA of the CDR3: TGTGCCAGCAGCTTCGATGGACTAGCGGGAGTAAGAGAGACCCAGTACTTC. The chain couples TRBV11-3 to TRBJ2-5, with TRBD2 identical over 13 bases. This CDR3 contains 17 residues. Germline values: CDR1 SGHNT, CDR2 YENEEA. V trimming: 3 bases; J trimming: 4 bases; junction bases outside the gene matches: 8.

The rearrangement uses TRBV9 and TRBJ2-3; TRBD2 matches 9 bases. The CDR3 contains 14 residues. V lost 7 bases, J lost 0 bases, and 3 bases stayed unmatched. Germline values: CDR1 SGDLS, CDR2 YYNGEE. Here the CDR3 DNA reads TGTGCCAGCGCGGGGGGGTTAAGCACAGATACGCAGTATTTT. The encoded protein is CASAGGLSTDTQYF.

The chain links TRBV24-1 to TRBJ2-7, with 10 bases fitting TRBD1. The CDR3 extends over 13 amino acids. V shed 10 bases, J shed 7 bases, and the junction held 9 bases outside the gene matches. Germline assignment: CDR1 KGHDR and CDR2 SFDVKD. The DNA for the CDR3 is TGTGCCACAGCCCGACAGGGGGCACGAGAGCAGTACTTC. Translating it yields CATARQGAREQYF.

This chain uses TRBV10-2 with TRBJ1-2; 7 nucleotides align to TRBD1. CDR1 and CDR2 (germline): WSHSY, SAAADI. After removal of 5 bases from V and 8 bases from J, the junction contained 17 bases not matched to a gene. The CDR3 runs to 16 residues. The CDR3 spells CASSTQPPGSRGGYTF. The CDR3 DNA is TGCGCCAGCAGTACTCAGCCTCCGGGATCCAGGGGGGGCTACACCTTC.

The chain is built from TRBV7-2 and TRBJ1-5; unclear D gene. The germline V gene has CDR1 SGHTA and CDR2 FQGNSA. The V gene lost 5 bases and the J gene lost 4 bases, with 9 bases spanning the gap. This CDR3 contains 13 residues. CDR3: CASSAGRNQPQHF. In nucleotides, the CDR3 is TGTGCCAGCAGCGCCGGGAGGAATCAGCCCCAGCATTTT.

The chain has TRBV4-1 and TRBJ1-5; 12 bases align to TRBD1. The CDR3 runs to 16 residues. With 0 bases clipped from V and 6 bases from J, the junction kept 3 bases outside the gene matches. Germline assignment: CDR1 MGHRA and CDR2 YSYEKL. DNA for the CDR3: TGCGCCAGCAGCCAAGACGGGACAGGGGGCATTCAGCCCCAGCATTTT. Its protein is CASSQDGTGGIQPQHF.

This clone has a single count. The rearrangement links TRBV3-1 (or the pseudogene TRBV3-2) to TRBJ2-3; TRBD1 matches at 7 bases. The CDR3 has 13 amino acids. CDR1 is LGHDT and CDR2 is YNNKEL in the germline V gene (reference sequence). Germline trimming cut 4 bases from V and 5 bases from J; bases unmatched to any gene: 3. CDR3 region: CASSPGGVDTQYF. CDR3 DNA: TGTGCCAGCAGCCCAGGGGGAGTAGATACGCAGTATTTT.

This rearrangement joins TRBV7-9 to TRBJ2-2; the D gene is possibly TRBD2 (6 bases). CDR3 length: 16 amino acids. V was cut by 5 bases and J by 2 bases, with 15 bases left in between. Germline CDR1 reads SEHNR; CDR2 reads FQNEAQ (reference sequence). The CDR3 DNA follows: TGTGCCAGCAGCGGGAGGAAGGGACTTAACACCGGGGAGCTGTTTTTT. Translating gives CASSGRKGLNTGELFF. The complete variable domain, with remaining parts taken from reference TRBV7-9 and TRBJ2-2, reads DTGVSQNPRHKITKRGQNVTFRCDPISEHNRLYWYRQTLGQGPEFLTYFQNEAQLEKSRLLSDRFSAERPKGSFSTLEIQRTEQGDSAMYLCASSGRKGLNTGELFFGEGSRLTVL.

The V call is TRBV7-7, the J call TRBJ2-5; 11 bases match TRBD1. V lost 5 bases and J lost 2; bases outside the gene matches: 7. The CDR3 consists of 16 residues. CDR1 and CDR2 from the germline V gene are SSHAT and FNYEAQ (reference sequence). The chain's CDR3 is CASSTGTGGPQETQYF. For the CDR3, the DNA is TGTGCCAGCAGCACAGGGACAGGGGGTCCTCAAGAGACCCAGTACTTC.